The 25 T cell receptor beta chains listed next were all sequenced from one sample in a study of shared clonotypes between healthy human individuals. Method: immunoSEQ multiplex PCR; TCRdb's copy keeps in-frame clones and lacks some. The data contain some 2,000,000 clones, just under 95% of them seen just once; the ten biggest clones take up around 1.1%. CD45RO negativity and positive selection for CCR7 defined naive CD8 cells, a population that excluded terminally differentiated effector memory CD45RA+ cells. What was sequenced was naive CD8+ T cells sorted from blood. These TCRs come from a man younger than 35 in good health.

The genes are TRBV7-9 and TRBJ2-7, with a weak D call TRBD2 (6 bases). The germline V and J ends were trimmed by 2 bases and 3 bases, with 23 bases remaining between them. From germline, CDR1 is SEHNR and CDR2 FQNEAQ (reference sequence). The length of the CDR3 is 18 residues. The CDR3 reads CASSLKPPHSGGLYEQYF. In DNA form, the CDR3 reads TGTGCCAGCAGCTTAAAACCCCCCCACTCCGGGGGACTCTACGAGCAGTACTTC.

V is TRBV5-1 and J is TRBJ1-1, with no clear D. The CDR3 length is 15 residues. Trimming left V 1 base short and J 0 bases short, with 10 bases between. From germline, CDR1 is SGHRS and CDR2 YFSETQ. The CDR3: CASSLSSALNTEAFF. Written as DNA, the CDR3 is TGCGCCAGCAGCTTGAGTAGCGCGTTGAACACTGAAGCTTTCTTT.

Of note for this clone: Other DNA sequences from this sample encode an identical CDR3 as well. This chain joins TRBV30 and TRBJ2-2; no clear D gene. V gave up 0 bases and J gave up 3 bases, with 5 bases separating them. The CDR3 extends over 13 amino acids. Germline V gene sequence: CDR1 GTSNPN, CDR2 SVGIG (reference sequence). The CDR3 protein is CAWSVGYTGELFF. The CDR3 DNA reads TGTGCCTGGAGTGTAGGCTACACCGGGGAGCTGTTTTTT.

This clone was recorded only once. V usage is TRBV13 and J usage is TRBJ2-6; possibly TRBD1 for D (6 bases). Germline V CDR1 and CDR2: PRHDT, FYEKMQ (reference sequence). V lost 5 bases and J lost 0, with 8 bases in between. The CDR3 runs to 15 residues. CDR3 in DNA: TGTGCCAGCAGCCAAGGGGGCTCTGGGGCCAACGTCCTGACTTTC. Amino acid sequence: CASSQGGSGANVLTF.

The CDR3, as DNA: TGTGCCAGCAGTTTCACGGGCAGCTCTGGAAACACCATATATTTT. Translating it yields CASSFTGSSGNTIYF. V usage is TRBV28 and J usage is TRBJ1-3; D remains ambiguous. Trimming removed 3 bases from V and 0 bases from J, with 9 bases in between. Germline assignment: CDR1 MDHEN and CDR2 SYDVKM. The CDR3 runs 15 residues.

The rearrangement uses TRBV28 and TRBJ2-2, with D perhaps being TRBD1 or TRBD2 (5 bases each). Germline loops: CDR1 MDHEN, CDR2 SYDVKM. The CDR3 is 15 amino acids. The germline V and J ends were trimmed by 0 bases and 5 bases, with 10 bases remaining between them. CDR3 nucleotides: TGTGCCAGCAGTTTATGGGGGGTCCTTACCGGGGAGCTGTTTTTT. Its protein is CASSLWGVLTGELFF.

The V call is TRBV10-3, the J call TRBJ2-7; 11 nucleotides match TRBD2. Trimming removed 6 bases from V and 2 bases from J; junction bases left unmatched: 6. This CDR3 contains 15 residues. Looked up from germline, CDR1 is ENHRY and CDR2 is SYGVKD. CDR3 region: CAISPTSGATYEQYF. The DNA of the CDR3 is TGTGCCATCAGCCCGACTAGCGGGGCAACCTACGAGCAGTACTTC.

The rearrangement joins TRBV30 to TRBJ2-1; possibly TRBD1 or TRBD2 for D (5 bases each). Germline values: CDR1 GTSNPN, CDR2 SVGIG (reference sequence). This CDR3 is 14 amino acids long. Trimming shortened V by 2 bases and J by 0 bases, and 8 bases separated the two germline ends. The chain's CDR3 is CAWSLGVSYNEQFF. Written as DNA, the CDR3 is TGTGCCTGGAGTCTGGGGGTCTCCTACAATGAGCAGTTCTTC.

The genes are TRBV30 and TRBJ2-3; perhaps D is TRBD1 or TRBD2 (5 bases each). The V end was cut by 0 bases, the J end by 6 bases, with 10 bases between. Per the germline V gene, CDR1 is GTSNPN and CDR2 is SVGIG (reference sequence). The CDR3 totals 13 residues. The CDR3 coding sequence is TGTGCCTGGAGTGTCGGGTGGGGGGATACGCAGTATTTT. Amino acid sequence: CAWSVGWGDTQYF.

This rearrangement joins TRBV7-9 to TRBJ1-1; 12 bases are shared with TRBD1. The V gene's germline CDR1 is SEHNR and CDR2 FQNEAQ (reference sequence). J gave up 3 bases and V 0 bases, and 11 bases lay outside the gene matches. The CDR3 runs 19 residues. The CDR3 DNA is TGTGCCAGCAGCTTAGCGCTTCTAGGGGACAGGGGGCCTGACACTGAAGCTTTCTTT. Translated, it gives CASSLALLGDRGPDTEAFF.

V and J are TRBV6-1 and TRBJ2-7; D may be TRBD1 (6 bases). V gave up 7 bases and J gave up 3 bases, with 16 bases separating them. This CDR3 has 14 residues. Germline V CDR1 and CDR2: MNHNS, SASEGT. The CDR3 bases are TGTGCCAGCAACTGGGGAGAGGGGGACTACGAGCAGTACTTC. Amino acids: CASNWGEGDYEQYF.

The CDR3 sequence is CASSVEWQATYGYTF. The CDR3 DNA reads TGTGCCAGCAGCGTAGAATGGCAGGCCACCTATGGCTACACCTTC. The gene calls are TRBV9 and TRBJ1-2; D is ambiguous. The germline CDR1 and CDR2 sequences are SGDLS and YYNGEE. CDR3 length: 15 amino acids. V was shortened by 0 bases and J by 4 bases, with 13 bases between the two germline ends.

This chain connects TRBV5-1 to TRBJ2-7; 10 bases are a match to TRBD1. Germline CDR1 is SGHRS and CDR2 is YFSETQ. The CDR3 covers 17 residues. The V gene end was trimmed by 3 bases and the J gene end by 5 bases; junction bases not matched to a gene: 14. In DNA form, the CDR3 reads TGCGCCAGCAGCTACCCATATACCGGGACAGGGGAGGACGAGCAGTACTTC. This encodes CASSYPYTGTGEDEQYF.

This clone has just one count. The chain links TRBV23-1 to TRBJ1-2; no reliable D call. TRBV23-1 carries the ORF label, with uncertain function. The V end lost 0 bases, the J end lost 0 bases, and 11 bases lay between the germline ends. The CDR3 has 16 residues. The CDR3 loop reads CASSQSPAGPNYGYTF. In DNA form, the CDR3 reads TGCGCCAGCAGTCAATCACCCGCGGGCCCTAACTATGGCTACACCTTC.

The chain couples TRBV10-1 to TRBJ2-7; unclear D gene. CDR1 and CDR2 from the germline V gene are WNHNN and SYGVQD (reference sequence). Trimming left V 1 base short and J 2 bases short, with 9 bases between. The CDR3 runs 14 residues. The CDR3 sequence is CASSEYGRPYEQYF. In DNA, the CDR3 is TGCGCCAGCAGTGAGTACGGTCGTCCCTACGAGCAGTACTTC.

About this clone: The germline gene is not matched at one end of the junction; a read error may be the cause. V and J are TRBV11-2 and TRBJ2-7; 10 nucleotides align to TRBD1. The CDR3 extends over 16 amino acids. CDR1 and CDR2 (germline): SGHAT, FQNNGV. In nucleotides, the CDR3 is TGTGCCAGCAGCCTAGACCCGGGACAGGGGATCTACGAGCAGTACTTC. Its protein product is CASSLDPGQGIYEQYF.

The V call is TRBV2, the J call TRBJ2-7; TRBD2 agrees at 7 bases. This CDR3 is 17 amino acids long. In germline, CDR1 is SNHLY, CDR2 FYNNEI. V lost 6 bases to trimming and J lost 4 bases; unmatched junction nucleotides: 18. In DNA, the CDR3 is TGTGCCAGCAGGCCGGACGGAGGACTAGGCTTGGGGTACGAGCAGTACTTC. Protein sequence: CASRPDGGLGLGYEQYF.

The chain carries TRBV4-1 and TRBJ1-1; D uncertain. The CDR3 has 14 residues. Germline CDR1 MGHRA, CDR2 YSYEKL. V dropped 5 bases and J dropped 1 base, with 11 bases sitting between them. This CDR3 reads CASSGLGRNTEAFF. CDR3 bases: TGCGCCAGCAGCGGCCTGGGGAGGAACACTGAAGCTTTCTTT.

The CDR3 here is CAISVSGDSYGYTF. In nucleotides, the CDR3 is TGTGCCATCAGTGTTTCTGGGGACAGCTATGGCTACACCTTC. This chain links TRBV10-3 with TRBJ1-2; 7 nucleotides agree with TRBD1. CDR1 and CDR2 from the germline V gene are ENHRY and SYGVKD. The CDR3 runs to 14 residues. J was trimmed by 4 bases and V by 4 bases; bases with no gene match: 6.

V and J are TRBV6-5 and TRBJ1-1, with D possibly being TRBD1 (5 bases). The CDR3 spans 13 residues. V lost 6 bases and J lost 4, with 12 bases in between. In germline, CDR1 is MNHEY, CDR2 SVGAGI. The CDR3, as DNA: TGTGCCAGCAGGCTTTGGGGGGGCACTGAAGCTTTCTTT. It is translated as CASRLWGGTEAFF.

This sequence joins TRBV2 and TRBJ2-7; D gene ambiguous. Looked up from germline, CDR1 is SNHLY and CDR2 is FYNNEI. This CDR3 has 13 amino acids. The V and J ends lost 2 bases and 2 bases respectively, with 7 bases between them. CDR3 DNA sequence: TGTGCCAGCAGTGAAAAGGCGACCTACGAGCAGTACTTC. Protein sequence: CASSEKATYEQYF.

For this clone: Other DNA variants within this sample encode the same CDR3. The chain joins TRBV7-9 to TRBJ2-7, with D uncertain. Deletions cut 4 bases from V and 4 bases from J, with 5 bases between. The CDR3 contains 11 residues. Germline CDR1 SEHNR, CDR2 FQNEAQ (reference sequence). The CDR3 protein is CASSSIYEQYF. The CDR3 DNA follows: TGTGCCAGCAGCTCGATTTACGAGCAGTACTTC.

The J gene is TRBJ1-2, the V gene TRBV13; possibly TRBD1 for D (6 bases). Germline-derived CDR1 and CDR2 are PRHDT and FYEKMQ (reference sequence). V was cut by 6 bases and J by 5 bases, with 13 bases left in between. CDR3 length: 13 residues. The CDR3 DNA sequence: TGTGCCAGCAGGGTCAGGGGCCTTTATGGCTACACCTTC. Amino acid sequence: CASRVRGLYGYTF. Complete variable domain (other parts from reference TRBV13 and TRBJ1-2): AAGVIQSPRHLIKEKRETATLKCYPIPRHDTVYWYQQGPGQDPQFLISFYEKMQSDKGSIPDRFSAQQFSDYHSELNMSSLELGDSALYFCASRVRGLYGYTFGSGTRLTVV.

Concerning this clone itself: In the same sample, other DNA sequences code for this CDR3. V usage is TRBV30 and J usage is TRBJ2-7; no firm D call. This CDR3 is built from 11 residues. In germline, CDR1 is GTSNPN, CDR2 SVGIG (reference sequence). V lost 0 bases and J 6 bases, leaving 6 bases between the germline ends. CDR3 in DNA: TGTGCCTGGAGTGTAGGTCCCGAGCAGTACTTC. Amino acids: CAWSVGPEQYF.

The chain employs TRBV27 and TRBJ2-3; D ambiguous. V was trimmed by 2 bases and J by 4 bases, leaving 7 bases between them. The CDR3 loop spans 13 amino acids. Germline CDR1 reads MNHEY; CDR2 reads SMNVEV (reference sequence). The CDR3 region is CASSLQVPDTQYF. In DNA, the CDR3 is TGTGCCAGCAGTTTACAGGTTCCAGATACGCAGTATTTT.